Listed here is a single TCR beta chain. What it recognizes is unknown. These data belong to a study of cytomegalovirus exposure and HLA in healthy donors. Whole-study results and caveats: Another analysis was done later, and it associated 16,951 TCR beta sequences with HLA alleles at 0.05 false discovery rate.

Amplification used 60 Vbeta primers and 13 Jbeta primers. Repertoires were generated with immunoSEQ multiplex PCR, while TCRdb's copy carries only in-frame clones and drops some. The sample has some 75,000 clones, more than 60% seen once; the top ten hold under 7%. Germline trimming cut 3 bases from V and 1 base from J; bases unmatched to any gene: 11. This CDR3 is 18 amino acids long. CDR1 and CDR2 (germline): MGHRA, YSYEKL. The origin of this receptor is a man younger than 30 in good health and CMV-seropositive. The V gene is TRBV4-1, the J gene TRBJ2-5; the match to TRBD2 covers 10 bases. Sequencing input: PBMCs. The CDR3 loop is CASSHFSGRTSGQETQYF. The CDR3 nucleotides are TGCGCCAGCAGCCATTTCTCGGGACGGACTAGCGGCCAAGAGACCCAGTACTTC.